Listed below are T cell receptor beta chains from one sample, sequenced in a study of Tregs in tolerant kidney transplant recipients. Profiled with immunoSEQ multiplex PCR; TCRdb holds only in-frame clones, not every one. Of about 44,000 clones in the sample, 95% to 96% are singletons; the top ten hold approximately 0.4%. These receptors are not linked to any known antigen. The material sequenced was Tregs from blood cultured with allogeneic cells. These receptors were obtained from a human donor in good health. Both conserved end residues are part of each CDR3. The D gene is left open where the match is weak. The listing skips clone size in some rows; elsewhere it reads once, few, many or a size class.

TRBJ1-1	TRBV5-1	TRBD1	NA	CASRSRDRGVTEAFF	TGCGCCAGCAGGTCCCGGGACAGGGGGGTCACTGAAGCTTTCTTT
TRBJ1-2	TRBV30	NA	NA	CAWSVGGGYTF	TGTGCCTGGAGTGTAGGGGGGGGCTACACCTTC
TRBJ1-1	TRBV11-2	TRBD1	NA	CASSRTGEAFF	TGTGCCAGCAGCAGGACAGGGGAAGCTTTCTTT
TRBJ1-1	TRBV29-1	TRBD1	NA	CSVEDGQGFTEAFF	TGCAGCGTTGAAGATGGACAGGGTTTCACTGAAGCTTTCTTT
TRBJ1-1	TRBV10-2	NA	NA	CASSESDRTMNTEAFF	TGCGCCAGCAGTGAAAGTGACAGAACCATGAACACTGAAGCTTTCTTT
TRBJ2-3	TRBV10-3	NA	NA	CAISAIHPREADTQYF	TGTGCCATCAGTGCGATTCACCCCCGAGAGGCAGATACGCAGTATTTT
TRBJ1-1	TRBV5-1	NA	NA	CASSLGLVGTEAFF	TGCGCCAGCAGCCTGGGCTTGGTTGGCACTGAAGCTTTCTTT
TRBJ2-3	TRBV6-5	NA	NA	CASSYRDTQYF	TGTGCCAGCAGTTACAGGGATACGCAGTATTTT
TRBJ2-3	TRBV14	TRBD2	NA	CASSQDFRAGGRDTQYF	TGTGCCAGCAGCCAAGATTTTCGAGCGGGGGGTCGAGATACGCAGTATTTT
TRBJ2-2	TRBV5-4	TRBD2	NA	CASSPGTSGTGELFF	TGTGCCAGCAGCCCCGGGACTAGCGGGACCGGGGAGCTGTTTTTT
TRBJ2-2	TRBV6-6	TRBD2	NA	CASSKTSGKTGELFF	TGTGCCAGCAGTAAAACTAGCGGGAAGACCGGGGAGCTGTTTTTT
TRBJ2-2	TRBV19	NA	NA	CASSIAAGIGTGELFF	TGTGCCAGTAGTATAGCGGCGGGCATCGGCACCGGGGAGCTGTTTTTT
TRBJ1-1	TRBV20-1	NA	NA	CRGQDGTEAFF	TGCAGAGGGCAGGATGGGACTGAAGCTTTCTTT
TRBJ1-5	TRBV6-5	NA	NA	CASSYRGGQPQHF	TGTGCCAGCAGTTACAGGGGTGGTCAGCCCCAGCATTTT
TRBJ1-6	TRBV2	NA	NA	CASSEETVLKGYSPLHF	TGTGCCAGCAGTGAAGAGACCGTCCTTAAGGGTTATTCACCCCTCCACTTT
TRBJ1-3	TRBV18	NA	NA	CASSPQGSGNTIYF	TGTGCCAGCTCACCACAGGGTTCTGGAAACACCATATATTTT
TRBJ2-5	TRBV5-1	TRBD1	NA	CASSLPQGDGTQYF	TGCGCCAGCAGCTTGCCACAGGGGGACGGGACCCAGTACTTC
TRBJ2-7	TRBV9	NA	NA	CASSFGLEGGYEQYF	TGTGCCAGCAGCTTCGGACTCGAGGGCGGGTACGAGCAGTACTTC
TRBJ2-1	TRBV10-3	NA	NA	CAISEPDSNEQFF	TGTGCCATCAGTGAGCCGGACAGCAATGAGCAGTTCTTC
TRBJ2-1	TRBV11-1	NA	once	CASSFRSEQFF	TGTGCCAGCAGCTTTAGGTCCGAGCAGTTCTTC
TRBJ2-1	TRBV11-1	TRBD2	NA	CASRGERGVSYNEQFF	TGTGCCAGCAGAGGGGAGCGGGGGGTCTCCTACAATGAGCAGTTCTTC
TRBJ2-7	TRBV27	TRBD2	NA	CASSPLGGTYEQYF	TGTGCCAGCAGCCCGTTGGGAGGGACCTACGAGCAGTACTTC
TRBJ2-2	TRBV7-7	TRBD2	NA	CASSLSPAAGGQGGELFF	TGTGCTAGCAGCTTATCCCCAGCAGCGGGGGGCCAAGGCGGGGAGCTGTTTTTT
TRBJ2-2	TRBV10-3	NA	NA	CAIPGDRLINTGELFF	TGTGCCATCCCGGGGGATAGGCTCATAAACACCGGGGAGCTGTTTTTT
TRBJ1-4	TRBV7-9	NA	NA	CASSPQGLTNEKLFF	TGTGCCAGCAGCCCACAGGGTCTAACTAATGAAAAACTGTTTTTT
TRBJ1-2	TRBV10-2	TRBD1	NA	CASSEDRGFAYGYTF	TGCGCCAGCAGTGAGGACAGGGGGTTTGCCTATGGCTACACCTTC
TRBJ1-3	TRBV9	NA	NA	CASSYGSSGNTIYF	TGTGCCAGCAGCTACGGGAGCTCTGGAAACACCATATATTTT
TRBJ2-5	TRBV5-1	TRBD1	once	CASSSGDRDRETQYF	TGCGCCAGCAGCTCGGGGGACAGGGATCGAGAGACCCAGTACTTC
TRBJ2-3	TRBV10-1	TRBD2	NA	CASSDWASGRAASTDTQYF	TGCGCCAGCAGCGACTGGGCTAGCGGGAGGGCCGCATCCACAGATACGCAGTATTTT
TRBJ2-1	TRBV30	TRBD2	NA	CAWKGGVIAGSYNEQFF	TGTGCCTGGAAAGGGGGGGTCATAGCGGGGTCCTACAATGAGCAGTTCTTC
TRBJ1-2	TRBV5-5	NA	NA	CASSPSDYGYTF	TGTGCCAGCAGCCCCTCGGACTATGGCTACACCTTC
TRBJ2-7	TRBV7-9	NA	NA	CASSSRGPLAYEQYF	TGTGCCAGCAGCTCAAGGGGACCTCTGGCCTACGAGCAGTACTTC
TRBJ1-1	TRBV9	NA	NA	CASSVDSLGGYSLNTEAFF	TGTGCCAGCAGCGTAGATTCTCTCGGGGGTTATTCCCTGAACACTGAAGCTTTCTTT
TRBJ1-2	TRBV29-1	NA	NA	CSVLGGSPTGGYTF	TGCAGCGTTTTAGGCGGGAGTCCAACGGGTGGCTACACCTTC
TRBJ1-1	TRBV5-1	NA	NA	CASSLVAGDTEAFF	TGCGCCAGCAGCTTGGTGGCAGGGGACACTGAAGCTTTCTTT
TRBJ1-1	TRBV6-6	TRBD1	NA	CASSTRQGSTTEAFF	TGTGCCAGCAGTACAAGACAGGGGTCAACCACTGAAGCTTTCTTT
TRBJ2-7	TRBV9	TRBD1	NA	CASSAWDRGNYEQYF	TGTGCCAGCAGCGCCTGGGACAGGGGAAACTACGAGCAGTACTTC
TRBJ1-5	TRBV29-1	TRBD1	once	CSVTGQGLGQPQHF	TGCAGCGTCACGGGACAGGGGCTAGGCCAGCCCCAGCATTTT
TRBJ1-1	TRBV11-2	NA	NA	CASSLDQKSEAFF	TGTGCCAGCAGCTTAGACCAAAAGTCGGAAGCTTTCTTT
TRBJ1-3	TRBV10-3	NA	NA	CATQTSGTGNTIYF	TGTGCCACCCAAACCTCAGGGACCGGAAACACCATATATTTT
TRBJ2-1	TRBV15	NA	NA	CATSRDRWGLRFF	TGTGCCACCAGCAGAGATCGGTGGGGGTTAAGGTTCTTC
TRBJ1-3	TRBV11-2	TRBD1	NA	CASSPRTGPGNTIYF	TGTGCCAGCAGCCCCCGGACAGGGCCTGGAAACACCATATATTTT
TRBJ1-6	TRBV13	NA	once	CASSLGPDTYNSPLHF	TGTGCCAGCAGCTTAGGACCGGACACCTATAATTCACCCCTCCACTTT
TRBJ1-2	TRBV6-6	TRBD1	NA	CASSFRGLDGYTF	TGTGCCAGCAGTTTCAGGGGGCTCGATGGCTACACCTTC
TRBJ2-5	TRBV11-2	NA	NA	CASTPLWPGAEETQYF	TGTGCCAGCACCCCACTCTGGCCGGGTGCGGAGGAGACCCAGTACTTC
TRBJ1-4	TRBV4-2	NA	once	CASSQDTGKLFF	TGTGCCAGCAGCCAGGATACAGGGAAACTGTTTTTT
TRBJ2-7	TRBV6-6	TRBD1	once	CASSYKRTGGYEQYF	TGTGCCAGCAGTTACAAACGGACAGGGGGCTACGAGCAGTACTTC